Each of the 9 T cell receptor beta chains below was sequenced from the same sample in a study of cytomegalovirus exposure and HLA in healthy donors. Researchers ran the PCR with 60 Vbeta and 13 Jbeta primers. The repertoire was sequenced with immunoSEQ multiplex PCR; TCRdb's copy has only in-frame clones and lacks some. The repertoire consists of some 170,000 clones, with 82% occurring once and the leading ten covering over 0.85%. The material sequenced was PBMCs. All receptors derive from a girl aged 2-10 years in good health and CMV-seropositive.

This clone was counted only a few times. The CDR3 DNA is TGCGCCAGCAGCCAAGTGGGGCTCAGGGACACGTCCTACGAGCAGTACTTC. This encodes CASSQVGLRDTSYEQYF. The V gene is TRBV4-1, the J gene TRBJ2-7, with a tentative D call TRBD1 (6 bases). Germline V gene data show CDR1 as MGHRA and CDR2 as YSYEKL. The CDR3 spans 17 residues. Trimming removed 1 base at V and 1 base at J, with 17 bases between.

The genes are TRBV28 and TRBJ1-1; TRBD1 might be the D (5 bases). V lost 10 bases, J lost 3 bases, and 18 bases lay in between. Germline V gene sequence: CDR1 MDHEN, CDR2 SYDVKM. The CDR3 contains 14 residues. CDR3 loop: CATTWGVADTEAFF. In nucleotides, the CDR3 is TGTGCCACCACTTGGGGGGTGGCTGACACTGAAGCTTTCTTT.

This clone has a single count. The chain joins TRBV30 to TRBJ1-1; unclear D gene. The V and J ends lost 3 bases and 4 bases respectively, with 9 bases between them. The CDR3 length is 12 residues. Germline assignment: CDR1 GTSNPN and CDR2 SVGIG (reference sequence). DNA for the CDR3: TGTGCCTGGAGCCTAATTTTCACTGAAGCTTTCTTT. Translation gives CAWSLIFTEAFF.

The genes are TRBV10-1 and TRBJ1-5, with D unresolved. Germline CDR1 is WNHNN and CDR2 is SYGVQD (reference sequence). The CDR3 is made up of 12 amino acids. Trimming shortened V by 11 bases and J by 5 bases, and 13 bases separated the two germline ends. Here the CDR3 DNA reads TGCGCCTTGATACTCCCCGATCAGCCCCAGCATTTT. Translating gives CALILPDQPQHF.

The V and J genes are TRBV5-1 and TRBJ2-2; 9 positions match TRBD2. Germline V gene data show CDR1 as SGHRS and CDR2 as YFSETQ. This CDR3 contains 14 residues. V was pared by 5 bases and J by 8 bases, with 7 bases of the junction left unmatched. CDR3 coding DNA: TGCGCCAGCAGTCCCGCGGGAGGGCAAGGGGAGCTGTTTTTT. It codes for CASSPAGGQGELFF.

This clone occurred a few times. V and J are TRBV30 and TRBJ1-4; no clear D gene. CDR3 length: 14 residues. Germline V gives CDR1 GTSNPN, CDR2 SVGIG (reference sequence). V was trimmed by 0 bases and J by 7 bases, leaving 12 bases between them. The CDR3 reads CAWSVDATGEKLFF. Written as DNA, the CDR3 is TGTGCCTGGAGTGTAGACGCGACTGGTGAAAAACTGTTTTTT.

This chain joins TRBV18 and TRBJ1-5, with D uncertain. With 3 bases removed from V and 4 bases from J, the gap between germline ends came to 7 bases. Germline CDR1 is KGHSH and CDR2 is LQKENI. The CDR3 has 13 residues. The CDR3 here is CASSPSGNQPQHF. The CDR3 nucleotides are TGTGCCAGCTCACCCTCGGGAAATCAGCCCCAGCATTTT.

In DNA form, the CDR3 reads TGTGCCAGCAGTCCAGGGACAGGCTGGCCTGAAGCTTTCTTT. Encoded protein: CASSPGTGWPEAFF. This sequence joins TRBV28 and TRBJ1-1; 8 nucleotides agree with TRBD1. The CDR3 sequence is 14 residues long. CDR1 and CDR2 from the germline V gene are MDHEN and SYDVKM. J lost 6 bases, V lost 5 bases, and 8 bases had no gene match.

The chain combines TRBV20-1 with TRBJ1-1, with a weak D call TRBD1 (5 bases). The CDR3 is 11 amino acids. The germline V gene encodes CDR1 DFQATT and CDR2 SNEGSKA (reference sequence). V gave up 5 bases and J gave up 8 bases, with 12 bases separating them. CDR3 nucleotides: TGCAGTGCTCGAGGGACTGTAGAAGCTTTCTTT. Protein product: CSARGTVEAFF.